The T cell receptor beta chain described here comes from a study of cytomegalovirus exposure and HLA in healthy donors. The data were produced by immunoSEQ multiplex PCR, yet TCRdb's version contains in-frame clones alone and is incomplete. This sample has 150,000 to 200,000 clones, with 80% to 85% found just once. Worth noting for this clone: Its antigen is not known.

CDR1 LNHDA and CDR2 SQIVND come from the germline V gene (reference sequence). The CDR3 loop spans 16 amino acids. V was pared by 4 bases and J by 1 base, with 8 bases of the junction left unmatched. Study-level findings and limits: Testing in vitro showed three CMV-associated chains specific for CMV antigens. The authors enumerated 150 to 200 TCR beta chains as linked to cytomegalovirus.

The receptor comes from a man aged 25 to 45 in good health and CMV-seropositive. The chain couples TRBV19 to TRBJ1-1; 8 bases map to TRBD1. Sequencing was done on a sample of PBMCs. CDR3 loop: CASSTPSGGRNTEAFF. In DNA, the CDR3 is TGTGCCAGTAGTACCCCATCAGGGGGCAGGAACACTGAAGCTTTCTTT.